The 17 T cell receptor beta chains below were found in one sample sequenced in a study of Graves' ophthalmopathy and Graves' hyperthyroidism. Amplification from RNA transcripts yielded the TCR beta CDR3 regions. RT-PCR in the first round used HTBI primers; a second-round multiplex PCR followed. TCRdb reprocessed the multiplex PCR reads with MiXCR, giving one entry per CDR3 protein. The profile shows approximately 700,000 distinct CDR3 sequences, about two fifths of them singletons. The sequencing sample was made of peripheral blood. These receptors all come from an adult man with Graves' ophthalmopathy.

This chain's CDR3 is CASSVYRDPNTGEQYF. The CDR3 DNA reads as TGTGCCAGCAGCGTTTATAGGGACCCGAACACCGGGGAGCAGTACTTC. V is TRBV7-9 and J is TRBJ2-7; perhaps D is TRBD1 or TRBD2 (5 bases each). Germline CDR1 reads SEHNR; CDR2 reads FQNEAQ (reference sequence). The CDR3 covers 16 residues. V was trimmed by 5 bases and J by 7 bases, leaving 24 bases between them.

This clonotype was detected ten times or more. The genes are TRBV10-3 and TRBJ1-3; D not certain. The germline V and J ends were trimmed by 6 bases and 3 bases, with 12 bases remaining between them. The V gene's germline CDR1 is ENHRY and CDR2 SYGVKD. The CDR3 extends over 14 amino acids. The CDR3, as DNA: TGTGCCATCAGCAAAGACGGCGATGGAAACACCATATATTTT. This gives the protein CAISKDGDGNTIYF.

To note about this clonotype: Just one base apart from a much larger clone, this may be a read error. The genes are TRBV7-6 and TRBJ1-2, with 7 bases fitting TRBD1. The CDR3 is 15 residues long. CDR1 is SGHVS, CDR2 FNYEAQ, per germline. J was trimmed by 0 bases and V by 5 bases; bases with no gene match: 6. In DNA form, the CDR3 reads TGTGCCAGCAGCATGGACAGGTCAGCTAACTATGGCTACACCTTC. Translated: CASSMDRSANYGYTF.

This clonotype was recorded at least ten times. This rearrangement joins TRBV10-3 to TRBJ2-6; 10 positions match TRBD1. Trimming removed 6 bases from V and 3 bases from J; junction bases left unmatched: 5. CDR3 size: 16 residues. The germline gives CDR1 ENHRY, CDR2 SYGVKD. DNA of the CDR3: TGTGCCATCAGAAAAGGGACAGGGGTTGGGGCCAACGTCCTGACTTTC. This encodes CAIRKGTGVGANVLTF.

This clonotype was observed many times. V usage is TRBV2 and J usage is TRBJ1-3; D gene ambiguous. From germline, CDR1 is SNHLY and CDR2 FYNNEI. The V and J ends lost 8 bases and 0 bases respectively, with 17 bases between them. The CDR3 extends over 16 amino acids. CDR3 in amino acids: CASQMGTRVSGNTIYF. Here the CDR3 DNA reads TGTGCCAGCCAAATGGGAACGAGGGTCTCTGGAAACACCATATATTTT.

Comments on this clonotype: Given a much more abundant clone one base away, this may be a read error. This chain connects TRBV11-1 to TRBJ1-1; 7 bases match TRBD1. With V trimmed by 5 bases and J by 5 bases, 8 bases remained unmatched. CDR1 is SGHAT, CDR2 FQDESV, per germline (reference sequence). This CDR3 region has 14 residues. The CDR3 nucleotides are TGTGCCAGCAGCCAGTCCCGGGACAGAACTGAAGCTTTCTTT. Translating gives CASSQSRDRTEAFF.

This clonotype appeared many times. The chain employs TRBV7-9 and TRBJ2-5; D is ambiguous. V was cut by 0 bases and J by 0 bases, with 11 bases left in between. CDR3 length equals 16 residues. In germline, CDR1 is SEHNR, CDR2 FQNEAQ (reference sequence). The CDR3 DNA reads as TGTGCCAGCAGCTTAGCCCTGCGGAAACACCAAGAGACCCAGTACTTC. This translates into CASSLALRKHQETQYF.

A note on this clonotype: One end of the junction is discordant with germline, which a read error may explain. This chain connects TRBV25-1 to TRBJ2-7, with D perhaps matching TRBD2 (5 bases). The CDR3 contains 14 residues. Per germline, CDR1 MGHDK and CDR2 SYGVNS. The CDR3 loop reads CATSGPRGTGEQYF. The CDR3 bases are TGTGCCACCAGTGGGCCACGGGGAACCGGGGAGCAGTACTTC.

In this sample, this clonotype turned up many times. The V gene is TRBV29-1, the J gene TRBJ2-2; D not certain. V lost 4 bases to trimming and J lost 0 bases, with 6 bases between them. The CDR3 loop spans 13 amino acids. Germline-derived CDR1 and CDR2 are SQVTM and ANQGSEA. CDR3 residues: CSVVRANTGELFF. The CDR3 DNA is TGCAGCGTTGTTCGGGCGAACACCGGGGAGCTGTTTTTT.

Many counts were recorded for this clonotype. This CDR3 reads CASRGGGARWTQYF. CDR3 bases: TGTGCCAGCAGGGGGGGGGGAGCCCGGTGGACCCAGTACTTC. The chain joins TRBV12-3 or TRBV12-4 to TRBJ2-5; the match to TRBD2 covers 7 bases. The CDR3 has 14 amino acids. With 6 bases clipped from V and 7 bases from J, the junction kept 11 bases outside the gene matches.

The CDR3 DNA sequence: TGTGCCAGCAGCCAACGACCAGACGCCTCTGGAAACACCATATATTTT. Translated, it gives CASSQRPDASGNTIYF. The V call is TRBV14, the J call TRBJ1-3; D gene uncertain. The CDR3 spans 16 residues. V was shortened by 2 bases and J by 0 bases, with 11 bases between the two germline ends. Germline CDR1 and CDR2: SGHDN and FVKESK.

This clonotype has more than one count but fewer than ten. The chain is built from TRBV5-1 and TRBJ1-1, with 10 positions matching TRBD1. Germline V gene data show CDR1 as SGHRS and CDR2 as YFSETQ. This CDR3 has 15 amino acids. The V segment lost 4 bases and the J segment 1 base; nucleotides outside the gene matches: 4. CDR3: CASSRGQGGNTEAFF. CDR3 bases: TGCGCCAGCAGCCGAGGACAGGGGGGGAACACTGAAGCTTTCTTT.

This clonotype was seen only a few times. A clone one base away is much larger, so this may be a read error. V and J are TRBV19 and TRBJ1-5, with D uncertain. This CDR3 contains 15 residues. Germline CDR1 and CDR2: LNHDA and SQIVND (reference sequence). The CDR3, as DNA: TGTGCCAGTGGTATAGATGGGAGTAGCAATCAGCCCCAGCATTTT. Its translation: CASGIDGSSNQPQHF.

The rearrangement joins TRBV10-3 to TRBJ2-2; 8 bases are a match to TRBD1. CDR3 length equals 14 residues. V gave up 10 bases and J gave up 3 bases; unmatched junction bases: 7. Germline CDR1 is ENHRY and CDR2 is SYGVKD. The CDR3: CASRNRGDTGELFF. The CDR3 nucleotides are TGTGCCAGCAGAAACAGGGGGGACACCGGGGAGCTGTTTTTT.

The chain joins TRBV10-3 to TRBJ1-6; D is unresolved. The length of the CDR3 is 11 residues. The V and J ends lost 2 bases and 9 bases respectively, with 2 bases between them. Germline assignment: CDR1 ENHRY and CDR2 SYGVKD. The CDR3 DNA follows: TGTGCCATCAGTGAGAGTTCACCCCTCCACTTT. Protein sequence: CAISESSPLHF.

This clonotype was observed a few times. The V call is TRBV3-1, the J call TRBJ2-7; 8 bases fit TRBD1. Trimming at V came to 2 bases and at J to 7 bases, leaving 10 bases not matched to a gene. This CDR3 comprises 15 residues. Germline-derived CDR1 and CDR2 are LGHDT and YNNKEL (reference sequence). In DNA, the CDR3 is TGTGCCAGCAGCCAACTGGCCGGGACAGGCAGGGAGCAGTACTTC. It translates to CASSQLAGTGREQYF.

This clonotype was found a few times. Since a much larger clone is just one base distant, this may be a read error. This chain joins TRBV6-1 and TRBJ1-6; a weak D match, TRBD1 (6 bases). V lost 6 bases to trimming and J lost 9 bases, with 9 bases between them. The CDR3 contains 12 residues. Germline V gene sequence: CDR1 MNHNS, CDR2 SASEGT. The CDR3 DNA reads TGTGCCAGCAGGAACAGGGCTTCACCCCTCCACTTT. Residues: CASRNRASPLHF.